This TCR beta chain derives from a study of OX40 agonist ivuxolimab in advanced cancers. CDR3 length equals 15 residues. Profiling relied on immunoSEQ multiplex PCR, and the TCRdb table lists in-frame clones only, not all of them. The sample records about 80,000 clones, 75% to 90% being singletons. The TCR sequence derives from an adult with an advanced solid tumor such as melanoma, head and neck, liver or kidney cancer. This sequence joins TRBV21-1 and TRBJ2-3. TRBV21-1 is a pseudogene segment. The starting material was CD4+ or CD8+ T cells sorted from blood, obtained in a trial of the OX40 agonist ivuxolimab. The CDR3 nucleotides are TGTGCCAGCAGCAAGGGAGGACAGTACACAGATACGCAGTATTTT. This sequence encodes CASSKGGQYTDTQYF.